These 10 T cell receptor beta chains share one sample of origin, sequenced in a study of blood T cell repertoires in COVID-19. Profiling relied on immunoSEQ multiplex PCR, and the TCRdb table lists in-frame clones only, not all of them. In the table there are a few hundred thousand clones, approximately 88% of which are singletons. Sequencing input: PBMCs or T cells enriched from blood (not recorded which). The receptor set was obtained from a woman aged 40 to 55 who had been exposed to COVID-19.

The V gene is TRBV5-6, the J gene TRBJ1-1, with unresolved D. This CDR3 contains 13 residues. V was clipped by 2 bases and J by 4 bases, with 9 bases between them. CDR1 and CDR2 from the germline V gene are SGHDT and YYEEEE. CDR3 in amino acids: CASSFLRGTEAFF. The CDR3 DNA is TGTGCCAGCAGCTTCTTAAGAGGCACTGAAGCTTTCTTT.

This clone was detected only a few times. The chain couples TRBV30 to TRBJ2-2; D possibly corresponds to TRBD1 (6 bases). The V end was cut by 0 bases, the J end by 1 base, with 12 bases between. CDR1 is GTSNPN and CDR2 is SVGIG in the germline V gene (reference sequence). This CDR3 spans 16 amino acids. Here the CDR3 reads CAWSVRQAMNTGELFF. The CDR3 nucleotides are TGTGCCTGGAGTGTCCGACAGGCCATGAACACCGGGGAGCTGTTTTTT.

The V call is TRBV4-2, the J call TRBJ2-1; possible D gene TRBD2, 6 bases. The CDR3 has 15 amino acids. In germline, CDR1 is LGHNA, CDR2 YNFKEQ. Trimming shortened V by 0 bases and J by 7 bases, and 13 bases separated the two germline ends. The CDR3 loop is CASSQERGIVNEQFF. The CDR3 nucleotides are TGTGCCAGCAGCCAAGAGCGGGGCATCGTGAATGAGCAGTTCTTC.

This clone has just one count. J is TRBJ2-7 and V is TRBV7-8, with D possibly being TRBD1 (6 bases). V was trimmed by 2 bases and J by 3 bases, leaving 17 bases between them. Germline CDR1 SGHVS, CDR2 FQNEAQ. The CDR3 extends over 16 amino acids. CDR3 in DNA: TGTGCCAGCAGCTTATGGGGGACAAGAACAGACTACGAGCAGTACTTC. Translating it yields CASSLWGTRTDYEQYF.

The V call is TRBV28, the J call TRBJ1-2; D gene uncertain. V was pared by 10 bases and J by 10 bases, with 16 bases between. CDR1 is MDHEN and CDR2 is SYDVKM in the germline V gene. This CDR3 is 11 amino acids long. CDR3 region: CATVGRHLYTF. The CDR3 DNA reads TGTGCCACGGTGGGCAGGCACCTCTACACCTTC.

CDR3 sequence: CASSSASYRKDGYTF. In DNA, the CDR3 is TGTGCCAGCAGCTCCGCCTCCTACAGGAAAGATGGCTACACCTTC. The V call is TRBV7-9, the J call TRBJ1-2, with D maybe TRBD1 (5 bases). Germline loops: CDR1 SEHNR, CDR2 FQNEAQ (reference sequence). Trimming removed 4 bases from V and 6 bases from J, with 18 bases in between. The CDR3 totals 15 residues.

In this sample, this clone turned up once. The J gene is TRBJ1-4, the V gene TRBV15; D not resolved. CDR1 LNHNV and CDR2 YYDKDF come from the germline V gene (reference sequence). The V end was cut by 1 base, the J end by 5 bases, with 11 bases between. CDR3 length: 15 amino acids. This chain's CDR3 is CATSRAQQQNEKLFF. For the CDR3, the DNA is TGTGCCACCAGCAGAGCACAGCAACAAAATGAAAAACTGTTTTTT.

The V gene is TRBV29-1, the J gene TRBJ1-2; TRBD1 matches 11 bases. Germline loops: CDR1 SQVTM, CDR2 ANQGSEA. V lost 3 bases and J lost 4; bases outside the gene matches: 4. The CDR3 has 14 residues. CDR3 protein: CSVDRDRGFYGYTF. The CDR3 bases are TGCAGCGTTGATAGGGACAGGGGGTTCTATGGCTACACCTTC.

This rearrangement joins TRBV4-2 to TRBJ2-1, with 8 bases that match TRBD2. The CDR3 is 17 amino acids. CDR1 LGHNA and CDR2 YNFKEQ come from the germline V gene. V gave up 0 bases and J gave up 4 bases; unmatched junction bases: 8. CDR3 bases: TGTGCCAGCAGCCAAGAAGCATGGGGCGGGGGGTACAATGAGCAGTTCTTC. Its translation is CASSQEAWGGGYNEQFF.

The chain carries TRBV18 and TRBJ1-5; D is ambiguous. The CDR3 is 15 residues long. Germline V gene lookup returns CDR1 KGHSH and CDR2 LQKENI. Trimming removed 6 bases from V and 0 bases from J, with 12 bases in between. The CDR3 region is CASSQGSYSNQPQHF. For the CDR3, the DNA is TGTGCCAGCTCGCAAGGGAGTTATAGCAATCAGCCCCAGCATTTT.